This entry lists 26 T cell receptor beta chains sequenced from one sample in a study of blood T cell repertoires in COVID-19. Data came from immunoSEQ multiplex PCR; TCRdb stores just in-frame clones and leaves some out. Of roughly 410,000 clones listed, over 75% are singletons. Sequenced: peripheral blood. These receptor sequences come from a woman in her 40s with COVID-19, enrolled during active disease.

The chain employs TRBV9 and TRBJ1-2, with TRBD1 matching 7 bases. Germline V gives CDR1 SGDLS, CDR2 YYNGEE. J gave up 4 bases and V 1 base, and 7 bases lay outside the gene matches. The CDR3 runs to 15 residues. The CDR3 nucleotides read TGTGCCAGCAGCGTATGGAGACAGGGTCCCTATGGCTACACCTTC. Its translation: CASSVWRQGPYGYTF.

The count of this clone is one. The CDR3 region has the DNA TGCGCCAGCAGCCCGGTCCCGGGGATCCCTTACCAGAGTGGCTACACCTTC. The encoded protein is CASSPVPGIPYQSGYTF. V usage is TRBV5-1 and J usage is TRBJ1-2; D gene uncertain. CDR1 is SGHRS, CDR2 YFSETQ, per germline. V lost 4 bases to trimming and J lost 7 bases, with 26 bases between them. The CDR3 length is 17 residues.

In its sample, this clone was seen a few times. The rearrangement links TRBV7-8 to TRBJ1-6; D is ambiguous. This CDR3 comprises 15 residues. V was shortened by 4 bases and J by 2 bases, with 9 bases between the two germline ends. Germline CDR1 reads SGHVS; CDR2 reads FQNEAQ. The CDR3 region has the DNA TGTGCCAGCAGCTCGCAGGTCACCTATAATTCACCCCTCCACTTT. This encodes CASSSQVTYNSPLHF.

The V call is TRBV3-1 (or the pseudogene TRBV3-2), the J call TRBJ2-7; a possible D gene is TRBD2 (6 bases). V was trimmed by 1 base and J by 5 bases, leaving 9 bases between them. CDR1 is LGHDT and CDR2 is YNNKEL in the germline V gene (reference sequence). The CDR3 sequence is 13 residues long. CDR3 in amino acids: CASSQGLVNEQYF. The CDR3, as DNA: TGTGCCAGCAGCCAAGGACTAGTCAACGAGCAGTACTTC.

This chain links TRBV5-1 with TRBJ1-2; D is undetermined. Between the trimmed V and J ends, which lost 2 bases and 8 bases, there was a span of 10 bases. Germline assignment: CDR1 SGHRS and CDR2 YFSETQ. The CDR3 is 12 amino acids. CDR3 residues: CASSLPTEGYTF. DNA of the CDR3: TGCGCCAGCAGCTTACCCACGGAGGGCTACACCTTC.

This clone was counted once. The chain recombines TRBV5-1 with TRBJ1-4; no firm D call. Trimming took off 0 bases at V and 5 bases at J, with 8 bases between the two ends. Per germline, CDR1 SGHRS and CDR2 YFSETQ. CDR3 size: 14 residues. This chain's CDR3 is CASSLAGQNEKLFF. DNA of the CDR3: TGCGCCAGCAGCTTGGCTGGCCAAAATGAAAAACTGTTTTTT.

CDR3 protein: CASSGTGGTEAFF. The CDR3 DNA is TGTGCCAGCAGCGGGACAGGGGGAACTGAAGCTTTCTTT. The V gene is TRBV5-4, the J gene TRBJ1-1, with 11 bases identical to TRBD1. With V trimmed by 4 bases and J by 5 bases, 1 base remained unmatched. From germline, CDR1 is SGHNT and CDR2 YYREEE (reference sequence). This CDR3 comprises 13 residues. The whole variable domain, filled in from reference TRBV5-4 and TRBJ1-1, reads ETGVTQSPTHLIKTRGQQVTLRCSSQSGHNTVSWYQQALGQGPQFIFQYYREEENGRGNFPPRFSGLQFPNYSSELNVNALELDDSALYLCASSGTGGTEAFFGQGTRLTVV.

V and J are TRBV11-2 and TRBJ2-5; TRBD1 is a possible D gene (6 bases). The CDR3 has 14 residues. The V and J ends lost 5 bases and 3 bases respectively, with 13 bases between them. The germline gives CDR1 SGHAT, CDR2 FQNNGV. The CDR3 nucleotides are TGTGCCAGCAGCCTCAGGGGTTTGGAAGAGACCCAGTACTTC. This encodes CASSLRGLEETQYF.

V and J are TRBV5-6 and TRBJ2-7; 8 bases map to TRBD1. V lost 3 bases and J lost 2; bases outside the gene matches: 10. The CDR3 has 16 amino acids. The germline CDR1 and CDR2 sequences are SGHDT and YYEEEE. Written as DNA, the CDR3 is TGTGCCAGCAGCTGGGTGCGGGACAGGCATCCCTACGAGCAGTACTTC. Its translation: CASSWVRDRHPYEQYF. Using reference TRBV5-6 and TRBJ2-7 for the parts outside the CDR3, the full variable domain is DAGVTQSPTHLIKTRGQQVTLRCSPKSGHDTVSWYQQALGQGPQFIFQYYEEEERQRGNFPDRFSGHQFPNYSSELNVNALLLGDSALYLCASSWVRDRHPYEQYFGPGTRLTVT.

V is TRBV7-3 and J is TRBJ1-3; D unresolved. The CDR3 totals 15 residues. Germline loops: CDR1 SGHTA, CDR2 FQGTGA. Trimming pared 2 bases from V and 0 bases from J, leaving 8 bases between. CDR3 sequence (DNA): TGTGCCAGCAGCTTATCACGGAGCTCTGGAAACACCATATATTTT. Protein sequence: CASSLSRSSGNTIYF. Combining the CDR3 with reference TRBV7-3 and TRBJ1-3 gives the whole variable domain GAGVSQTPSNKVTEKGKYVELRCDPISGHTALYWYRQSLGQGPEFLIYFQGTGAADDSGLPNDRFFAVRPEGSVSTLKIQRTERGDSAVYLCASSLSRSSGNTIYFGEGSWLTVV.

This sequence joins TRBV3-1 (or the pseudogene TRBV3-2) and TRBJ1-5, with 7 bases identical to TRBD1. The junction had 2 bases not matched to a gene; V was cut back by 1 base and J by 2 bases. The CDR3 spans 15 residues. Germline loops: CDR1 LGHDT, CDR2 YNNKEL (reference sequence). DNA for the CDR3: TGTGCCAGCAGCCAAGGTGGACAGGGCAATCAGCCCCAGCATTTT. As protein: CASSQGGQGNQPQHF.

The chain carries TRBV11-2 and TRBJ2-7; TRBD1 aligns across 9 bases. The germline CDR1 and CDR2 sequences are SGHAT and FQNNGV. With V trimmed by 5 bases and J by 7 bases, 15 bases remained unmatched. The CDR3 extends over 16 amino acids. Here the CDR3 DNA reads TGTGCCAGCAGCCCCCGCGCCTGGGACAGGGAGGGTGAGCAGTACTTC. The encoded protein is CASSPRAWDREGEQYF.

The genes are TRBV5-1 and TRBJ2-7, with 7 bases aligning to TRBD1. The CDR3 runs 14 residues. The V gene end was trimmed by 3 bases and the J gene end by 2 bases; junction bases not matched to a gene: 5. The germline CDR1 and CDR2 sequences are SGHRS and YFSETQ. The CDR3, as DNA: TGCGCCAGCAGCTGGCGGACAGGAGCCTACGAGCAGTACTTC. The encoded protein is CASSWRTGAYEQYF. The full variable domain, completed using reference TRBV5-1 and TRBJ2-7, is KAGVTQTPRYLIKTRGQQVTLSCSPISGHRSVSWYQQTPGQGLQFLFEYFSETQRNKGNFPGRFSGRQFSNSRSEMNVSTLELGDSALYLCASSWRTGAYEQYFGPGTRLTVT.

The chain couples TRBV18 to TRBJ1-1, with D possibly matching TRBD1 (5 bases). V lost 6 bases to trimming and J lost 2 bases, with 13 bases between them. Germline CDR1 KGHSH, CDR2 LQKENI. The CDR3 contains 14 residues. The CDR3 sequence: CASSPQTVNTEAFF. Written as DNA, the CDR3 is TGTGCCAGCTCTCCTCAGACAGTTAACACTGAAGCTTTCTTT.

The CDR3 loop is CASTRREYTGELFF. The CDR3 DNA is TGTGCCAGCACCCGACGGGAGTACACCGGGGAGCTGTTTTTT. This chain joins TRBV7-2 and TRBJ2-2; weak D call: TRBD2 (6 bases). Germline-derived CDR1 and CDR2 are SGHTA and FQGNSA. The CDR3 loop spans 14 amino acids. V was trimmed by 7 bases and J by 3 bases, leaving 12 bases between them.

The chain recombines TRBV30 with TRBJ1-6, with 9 bases that match TRBD1. The length of the CDR3 is 14 residues. The germline V gene has CDR1 GTSNPN and CDR2 SVGIG (reference sequence). Germline trimming cut 7 bases from V and 10 bases from J; bases unmatched to any gene: 11. CDR3 protein: CALENRDRDSPLHF. The CDR3, as DNA: TGTGCCTTGGAGAACCGGGACAGGGACTCACCCCTCCACTTT.

V gene TRBV5-4 combines with J gene TRBJ1-3, with 7 bases fitting TRBD1. The CDR3 sequence is 16 residues long. V shed 4 bases, J shed 1 base, and the junction held 8 bases outside the gene matches. Germline V gives CDR1 SGHNT, CDR2 YYREEE (reference sequence). The CDR3: CASSGDRVGSGNTIYF. The CDR3 DNA reads TGTGCCAGCAGCGGCGACAGGGTCGGATCTGGAAACACCATATATTTT.

The rearrangement links TRBV20-1 to TRBJ2-1, with TRBD2 matching over 9 bases. The CDR3 sequence is 15 residues long. V lost 3 bases and J lost 7; bases outside the gene matches: 10. In germline, CDR1 is DFQATT, CDR2 SNEGSKA (reference sequence). The CDR3: CSASHSGLASNEQFF. The CDR3 coding sequence is TGCAGTGCTAGTCACAGTGGACTAGCGTCAAATGAGCAGTTCTTC.

The V gene is TRBV5-1, the J gene TRBJ1-1; no reliable D call. V lost 6 bases and J 3 bases, leaving 15 bases between the germline ends. The CDR3 runs 14 residues. The V gene's germline CDR1 is SGHRS and CDR2 YFSETQ. The DNA of the CDR3 is TGCGCCAGCACCCACTTCCTGGGAGACACTGAAGCTTTCTTT. This translates into CASTHFLGDTEAFF. The variable domain in full, completed from reference TRBV5-1 and TRBJ1-1, reads KAGVTQTPRYLIKTRGQQVTLSCSPISGHRSVSWYQQTPGQGLQFLFEYFSETQRNKGNFPGRFSGRQFSNSRSEMNVSTLELGDSALYLCASTHFLGDTEAFFGQGTRLTVV.

The CDR3 region has the DNA TGTGCCAGCAGGGGCTATAGCGGGAGGGCCACAGATACGCAGTATTTT. Translation gives CASRGYSGRATDTQYF. The chain carries TRBV6-6 and TRBJ2-3, with 11 bases matching TRBD2. Germline V lookup: CDR1 MNHNY, CDR2 SVGAGI (reference sequence). With 6 bases clipped from V and 2 bases from J, the junction kept 7 bases outside the gene matches. The CDR3 extends over 16 amino acids.

This clone has a single count. This chain joins TRBV7-8 and TRBJ1-1; 9 nucleotides line up with TRBD1. Germline CDR1 reads SGHVS; CDR2 reads FQNEAQ. After removal of 8 bases from V and 4 bases from J, the junction contained 5 bases not matched to a gene. CDR3 length equals 13 residues. The chain's CDR3 is CASERDRATEAFF. DNA of the CDR3: TGTGCCAGCGAGAGGGACAGGGCCACTGAAGCTTTCTTT. Full variable domain (remainder filled in from reference TRBV7-8 and TRBJ1-1): GAGVSQSPRYKVAKRGQDVALRCDPISGHVSLFWYQQALGQGPEFLTYFQNEAQLDKSGLPSDRFFAERPEGSVSTLKIQRTQQEDSAVYLCASERDRATEAFFGQGTRLTVV.

The chain uses TRBV5-6 and TRBJ1-3; 8 nucleotides match TRBD1. CDR3 size: 15 residues. Germline V lookup: CDR1 SGHDT, CDR2 YYEEEE. Trimming at V came to 0 bases and at J to 4 bases, leaving 3 bases not matched to a gene. The chain's CDR3 is CASSLVGQGGNTIYF. The CDR3 coding sequence is TGTGCCAGCAGCTTGGTAGGACAGGGCGGAAACACCATATATTTT.

This clone is a singleton in its sample. The chain couples TRBV7-3 to TRBJ2-2, with TRBD2 matching 11 bases. The germline CDR1 and CDR2 sequences are SGHTA and FQGTGA. The V gene end was trimmed by 1 base and the J gene end by 5 bases; junction bases not matched to a gene: 6. The length of the CDR3 is 17 residues. As DNA, the CDR3 is TGTGCCAGCAGCTTAATCCCGCGGACTAGCGGGACCGGGGAGCTGTTTTTT. Translated: CASSLIPRTSGTGELFF.

This clone was observed a handful of times. The chain joins TRBV28 to TRBJ1-1; D possibly corresponds to TRBD1 (6 bases). There are 14 residues in the CDR3. The V end lost 6 bases, the J end lost 1 base, and 12 bases lay between the germline ends. Germline CDR1 MDHEN, CDR2 SYDVKM. The CDR3 sequence: CASRLDRKNTEAFF. The CDR3 DNA reads TGTGCCAGCAGGTTAGACAGGAAGAACACTGAAGCTTTCTTT.

V is TRBV5-5 and J is TRBJ2-1; 7 nucleotides line up with TRBD1. Germline lookup yields CDR1 SGHKS and CDR2 YYEKEE (reference sequence). V lost 4 bases, J lost 7 bases, and 2 bases stayed unmatched. The CDR3 extends over 12 amino acids. CDR3 region: CASSVQGNEQFF. The CDR3 DNA reads TGTGCCAGCAGCGTACAGGGGAATGAGCAGTTCTTC.

The V call is TRBV7-3, the J call TRBJ2-1, with 12 bases fitting TRBD2. CDR1 and CDR2 (germline): SGHTA, FQGTGA. CDR3 length: 14 residues. With 3 bases clipped from V and 9 bases from J, the junction kept 3 bases outside the gene matches. In DNA form, the CDR3 reads TGTGCCAGCAGCTTTCTAGCGGGAGGGGTTGAGCAGTTCTTC. As protein: CASSFLAGGVEQFF.